These 7 T cell receptor beta chains were sequenced from one sample in a study of radiation and T cells in renal cell carcinoma. Time point of the sample: blood 2 weeks post-SBRT. The treatment is: 15 Gy SBRT to primary tumor, nephrectomy 4 weeks later. TCRdb's copy holds only in-frame clones and misses some; the assay was immunoSEQ multiplex PCR. The sample includes 70,000 to 80,000 clones, approximately 86% seen only once; the top ten take around 21%. Sequencing was performed on blood, taken from a patient whose treatment included radiotherapy and nephrectomy. The receptors here all came from a woman aged 45-60 years with renal cell carcinoma.

This sequence joins TRBV2 and TRBJ1-3, with 7 nucleotides matching TRBD1. The trim removed 7 bases at V and 9 bases at J, leaving 6 bases unmatched. The length of the CDR3 is 12 residues. The V gene's germline CDR1 is SNHLY and CDR2 FYNNEI. DNA of the CDR3: TGTGCCAGCATCTGGACAGGAGGCACCATATATTTT. This codes for CASIWTGGTIYF.

The chain recombines TRBV7-2 with TRBJ1-3; D remains unclear. Trimming cost V 3 bases and J 0 bases, with 12 bases left between them. The CDR3 consists of 16 residues. CDR1 and CDR2 from the germline V gene are SGHTA and FQGNSA. The CDR3 DNA is TGTGCCAGCAGCTTTACAGAGCCCAACTCTGGAAACACCATATATTTT. Translated: CASSFTEPNSGNTIYF. Combining the CDR3 with reference TRBV7-2 and TRBJ1-3 gives the whole variable domain GAGVSQSPSNKVTEKGKDVELRCDPISGHTALYWYRQSLGQGLEFLIYFQGNSAPDKSGLPSDRFSAERTGGSVSTLTIQRTQQEDSAVYLCASSFTEPNSGNTIYFGEGSWLTVV.

V is TRBV15 and J is TRBJ2-2; TRBD1 agrees at 8 bases. Germline V gives CDR1 LNHNV, CDR2 YYDKDF (reference sequence). This CDR3 has 14 residues. The V segment lost 2 bases and the J segment 6 bases; nucleotides outside the gene matches: 2. CDR3 sequence: CATSRTGGSGELFF. The CDR3 region has the DNA TGTGCCACCAGCAGAACAGGGGGATCCGGGGAGCTGTTTTTT.

The chain carries TRBV11-3 and TRBJ2-1; 11 bases are a match to TRBD1. The germline V gene has CDR1 SGHNT and CDR2 YENEEA. V trimming: 1 base; J trimming: 5 bases; junction bases outside the gene matches: 7. CDR3 size: 17 residues. CDR3 amino acids: CASSLGSGTGGHNEQFF. CDR3 bases: TGTGCCAGCAGCTTAGGGAGCGGGACAGGGGGGCACAATGAGCAGTTCTTC.

The J gene is TRBJ2-5, the V gene TRBV27, with a weak D call TRBD2 (6 bases). Germline V gene data show CDR1 as MNHEY and CDR2 as SMNVEV (reference sequence). This CDR3 comprises 15 residues. V lost 3 bases to trimming and J lost 3 bases, with 14 bases between them. The CDR3 nucleotides are TGTGCCAGCAGTTTCAGTGGGGGGTGGGAAGAGACCCAGTACTTC. Translated, it gives CASSFSGGWEETQYF.

V gene TRBV4-2 combines with J gene TRBJ2-5, with TRBD2 identical over 8 bases. The germline V gene has CDR1 LGHNA and CDR2 YNFKEQ. This CDR3 has 14 amino acids. The V segment lost 2 bases and the J segment 5 bases; nucleotides outside the gene matches: 4. CDR3 DNA sequence: TGTGCCAGCAGCCAAAATGCGGGAGGCGAGACCCAGTACTTC. Translated, it gives CASSQNAGGETQYF.

This clone was detected once. The CDR3 nucleotides read TGCGCCAGCAGCTCGACAGGGATTGCCAATGAGCAGTTCTTC. It yields the protein CASSSTGIANEQFF. The chain has TRBV5-1 and TRBJ2-1, with 7 bases lining up with TRBD1. The germline V gene has CDR1 SGHRS and CDR2 YFSETQ. The CDR3 contains 14 residues. The V segment lost 3 bases and the J segment 6 bases; nucleotides outside the gene matches: 6.